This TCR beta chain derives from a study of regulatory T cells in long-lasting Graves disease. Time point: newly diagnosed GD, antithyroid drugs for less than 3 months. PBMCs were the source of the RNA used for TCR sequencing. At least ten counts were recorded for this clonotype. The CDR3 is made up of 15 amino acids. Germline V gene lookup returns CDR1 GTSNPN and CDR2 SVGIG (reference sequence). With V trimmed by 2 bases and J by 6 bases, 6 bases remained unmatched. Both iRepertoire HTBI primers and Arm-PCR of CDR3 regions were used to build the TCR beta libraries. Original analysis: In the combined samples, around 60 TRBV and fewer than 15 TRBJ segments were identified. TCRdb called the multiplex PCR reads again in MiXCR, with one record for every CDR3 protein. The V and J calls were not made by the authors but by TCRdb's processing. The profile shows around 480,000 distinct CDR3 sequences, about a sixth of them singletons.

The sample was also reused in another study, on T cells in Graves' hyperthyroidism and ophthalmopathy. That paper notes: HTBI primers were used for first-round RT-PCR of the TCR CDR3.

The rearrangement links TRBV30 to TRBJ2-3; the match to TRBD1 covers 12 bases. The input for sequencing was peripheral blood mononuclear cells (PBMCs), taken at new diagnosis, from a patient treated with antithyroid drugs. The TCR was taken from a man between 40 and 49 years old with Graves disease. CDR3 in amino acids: CAWSHGTGGIDTQYF. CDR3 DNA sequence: TGTGCCTGGAGTCACGGGACAGGGGGCATCGATACGCAGTATTTT.